The 27 T cell receptor beta chains presented below share a single source sample, sequenced in a study of OX40 agonist ivuxolimab in advanced cancers. This table comes from immunoSEQ multiplex PCR, and its TCRdb copy is limited to in-frame clones, with some not included. The sample includes about 46,000 clones, 70% to 90% of them seen just once. This material consisted of CD4+ or CD8+ T cells sorted from blood, taken in a trial of the OX40 agonist ivuxolimab. These TCRs come from an adult with an advanced solid tumor such as melanoma, head and neck, liver or kidney cancer.

This chain joins TRBV7-2 and TRBJ1-1; 7 bases match TRBD1. The CDR3 length is 16 residues. Germline V gives CDR1 SGHTA, CDR2 FQGNSA. V lost 2 bases, J lost 3 bases, and 9 bases stayed unmatched. In nucleotides, the CDR3 is TGTGCCAGCAGCTTAAGAGGGGGCAGGGCGGACACTGAAGCTTTCTTT. Protein sequence: CASSLRGGRADTEAFF.

As to this clone: Other DNA sequences in this specimen translate into the identical CDR3. The rearrangement joins TRBV6-5 to TRBJ2-7; D is undetermined. The CDR3 runs 12 residues. Per germline, CDR1 MNHEY and CDR2 SVGAGI. V was cut by 0 bases and J by 2 bases, with 2 bases left in between. CDR3 sequence (DNA): TGTGCCAGCAGTTACTCACCCTACGAGCAGTACTTC. This translates into CASSYSPYEQYF.

The chain carries TRBV7-2 and TRBJ2-7; no definite D call. Deletions cut 3 bases from V and 3 bases from J, with 15 bases between. The CDR3 contains 15 residues. In germline, CDR1 is SGHTA, CDR2 FQGNSA. The CDR3: CASSFTGPALYEQYF. DNA for the CDR3: TGTGCCAGCAGCTTTACCGGGCCAGCCCTCTACGAGCAGTACTTC.

The chain links TRBV4-3 to TRBJ2-7, with 12 bases that match TRBD2. This CDR3 contains 16 residues. In germline, CDR1 is LGHNA, CDR2 YSLEER. The ends lost 1 base at V and 3 bases at J; junction bases unmatched: 4. CDR3 nucleotide sequence: TGCGCCAGCAGCCAAGCTAGCGGGAGGGGGGGCTACGAGCAGTACTTC. Translating gives CASSQASGRGGYEQYF.

The rearrangement uses TRBV6-5 and TRBJ1-1; D gene uncertain. The CDR3 extends over 12 amino acids. The germline gives CDR1 MNHEY, CDR2 SVGAGI. V lost 2 bases to trimming and J lost 8 bases, with 9 bases between them. The CDR3: CASSYPQPEAFF. CDR3 DNA: TGTGCCAGCAGTTACCCCCAGCCGGAAGCTTTCTTT.

V is TRBV6-6 and J is TRBJ2-7; tentatively, D is TRBD1 or TRBD2 (5 bases each). CDR3 size: 14 residues. The V and J ends lost 4 bases and 4 bases respectively, with 14 bases between them. The germline CDR1 and CDR2 sequences are MNHNY and SVGAGI (reference sequence). This chain's CDR3 is CASSFSRGGYEQYF. The DNA of the CDR3 is TGTGCCAGCAGTTTCTCCCGGGGCGGGTACGAGCAGTACTTC.

V is TRBV27 and J is TRBJ1-1, with D hard to call. V was pared by 5 bases and J by 4 bases, with 11 bases between. Looked up from germline, CDR1 is MNHEY and CDR2 is SMNVEV (reference sequence). The CDR3 spans 13 residues. CDR3 coding DNA: TGTGCCAGCAGTATCTCGGGGAGCACTGAAGCTTTCTTT. As protein: CASSISGSTEAFF.

By share, this clone counts as medium-sized. This chain connects TRBV18 to TRBJ1-1; a weak D match, TRBD1 (5 bases). CDR1 is KGHSH, CDR2 LQKENI, per germline. Trimming removed 4 bases from V and 6 bases from J, with 15 bases in between. The CDR3 runs to 14 residues. CDR3 protein: CASSLVRVLSEAFF. The CDR3, as DNA: TGTGCCAGCTCACTGGTCAGGGTCCTTTCTGAAGCTTTCTTT.

This clone showed up just a few times. The genes are TRBV27 and TRBJ2-7; 8 positions agree with TRBD1. The CDR3 sequence is 16 residues long. V lost 5 bases and J lost 7; bases outside the gene matches: 16. From germline, CDR1 is MNHEY and CDR2 SMNVEV (reference sequence). CDR3: CASSPPGTGPLGEQYF. The CDR3 DNA follows: TGTGCCAGCAGTCCACCCGGGACAGGTCCCCTGGGGGAGCAGTACTTC.

The J gene is TRBJ2-7, the V gene TRBV19, with D perhaps TRBD1 (6 bases). The CDR3 sequence is 14 residues long. The germline V and J ends were trimmed by 5 bases and 4 bases, with 15 bases remaining between them. Germline V gene lookup returns CDR1 LNHDA and CDR2 SQIVND (reference sequence). The chain's CDR3 is CASSDRDTGYEQYF. The CDR3 DNA reads TGTGCCAGTAGTGACCGGGACACAGGATACGAGCAGTACTTC.

The chain uses TRBV7-6 and TRBJ2-1, with TRBD2 identical over 10 bases. Per the germline V gene, CDR1 is SGHVS and CDR2 is FNYEAQ. The CDR3 covers 18 residues. V shed 1 base and J 0 bases; nucleotides not matched to a gene: 6. The CDR3 protein is CASSLVLAGGRSYNEQFF. CDR3 nucleotides: TGTGCCAGCAGCTTAGTATTAGCGGGGGGACGCTCCTACAATGAGCAGTTCTTC. The full variable domain, its missing parts supplied by reference TRBV7-6 and TRBJ2-1, is GAGVSQSPRYKVTKRGQDVALRCDPISGHVSLYWYRQALGQGPEFLTYFNYEAQQDKSGLPNDRFSAERPEGSISTLTIQRTEQRDSAMYRCASSLVLAGGRSYNEQFFGPGTRLTVL.

This clone appeared a single time. The chain uses TRBV7-2 and TRBJ1-1; tentatively, D is TRBD1 (6 bases). Trimming left V 2 bases short and J 1 base short, with 8 bases between. Germline V CDR1 and CDR2: SGHTA, FQGNSA. The CDR3 has 14 residues. CDR3 in DNA: TGTGCCAGCAGCTTATTGGACAGGAACACTGAAGCTTTCTTT. This encodes CASSLLDRNTEAFF.

V and J are TRBV11-3 and TRBJ2-7; D perhaps matches TRBD1 (6 bases). The CDR3 runs 14 residues. V lost 4 bases and J 5 bases, leaving 15 bases between the germline ends. The germline gives CDR1 SGHNT, CDR2 YENEEA. CDR3 amino acids: CASSSPGARHEQYF. The CDR3 nucleotides read TGTGCCAGCAGCTCCCCAGGGGCTCGCCACGAGCAGTACTTC. The variable domain in full, with the rest retrieved from reference TRBV11-3 and TRBJ2-7, is EAGVVQSPRYKIIEKKQPVAFWCNPISGHNTLYWYLQNLGQGPELLIRYENEEAVDDSQLPKDRFSAERLKGVDSTLKIQPAELGDSAVYLCASSSPGARHEQYFGPGTRLTVT.

V usage is TRBV28 and J usage is TRBJ2-1, with D possibly being TRBD1 or TRBD2 (5 bases each). The CDR3 runs 15 residues. Trimming removed 8 bases from V and 2 bases from J, with 16 bases in between. CDR1 is MDHEN and CDR2 is SYDVKM in the germline V gene. CDR3 in DNA: TGTGCCAGCTGCAGAGGGACCACAGCCTACAATGAGCAGTTCTTC. Encoded protein: CASCRGTTAYNEQFF.

This clone was seen just once. The V gene is TRBV7-2, the J gene TRBJ2-7, with a tentative D call TRBD2 (7 bases). V gave up 2 bases and J gave up 3 bases, with 11 bases separating them. The germline gives CDR1 SGHTA, CDR2 FQGNSA. CDR3 size: 14 residues. CDR3 amino acids: CASSLWGGNYEQYF. CDR3 in DNA: TGTGCCAGCAGCTTATGGGGGGGCAACTACGAGCAGTACTTC.

The chain is built from TRBV6-5 and TRBJ2-2; a weak D match, TRBD2 (5 bases). CDR3 size: 15 residues. The germline V and J ends were trimmed by 2 bases and 3 bases, with 10 bases remaining between them. The germline V gene encodes CDR1 MNHEY and CDR2 SVGAGI. The CDR3 protein is CASSYDGIYTGELFF. CDR3 DNA: TGTGCCAGCAGTTACGACGGGATATACACCGGGGAGCTGTTTTTT.

This chain connects TRBV27 to TRBJ1-1; TRBD1 agrees at 7 bases. CDR3 length equals 11 residues. V gave up 7 bases and J gave up 4 bases; unmatched junction bases: 0. Germline lookup yields CDR1 MNHEY and CDR2 SMNVEV (reference sequence). CDR3 amino acids: CASTGGTEAFF. The CDR3 DNA reads TGTGCCAGCACAGGGGGCACTGAAGCTTTCTTT.

This clone has just a few counts. The chain uses TRBV27 and TRBJ1-5; TRBD1 aligns across 9 bases. This CDR3 contains 14 residues. Trimming took 3 bases from V and 7 from J; bases not matched to a gene: 4. Germline loops: CDR1 MNHEY, CDR2 SMNVEV (reference sequence). The CDR3 sequence is CASSFTGGLQPQHF. The CDR3 DNA follows: TGTGCCAGCAGTTTCACAGGGGGCTTACAGCCCCAGCATTTT.

V is TRBV6-5 and J is TRBJ2-2, with D uncertain. V was clipped by 3 bases and J by 5 bases, with 13 bases between them. CDR3 length equals 15 residues. Germline-derived CDR1 and CDR2 are MNHEY and SVGAGI. The CDR3 bases are TGTGCCAGCAGTTATTTGGCAGGAACAACCGGGGAGCTGTTTTTT. This translates into CASSYLAGTTGELFF.

The chain has TRBV7-6 and TRBJ2-2, with D tentatively TRBD1 or TRBD2 (6 bases each). This CDR3 comprises 17 residues. The germline V gene has CDR1 SGHVS and CDR2 FNYEAQ. V was clipped by 3 bases and J by 1 base, with 15 bases between them. CDR3 sequence reads: CASSFPLGGRNTGELFF. In DNA, the CDR3 is TGTGCCAGCAGCTTCCCGCTTGGGGGGCGGAACACCGGGGAGCTGTTTTTT.

This chain's CDR3 is CASSLGLAENNEQFF. CDR3 sequence (DNA): TGTGCCAGCAGCTTAGGACTAGCGGAGAACAATGAGCAGTTCTTC. V is TRBV7-3 and J is TRBJ2-1, with 10 bases matching TRBD2. Looked up from germline, CDR1 is SGHTA and CDR2 is FQGTGA. The V segment lost 2 bases and the J segment 5 bases; nucleotides outside the gene matches: 3. This CDR3 is built from 15 residues.

This clone came up a few times. The chain carries TRBV4-2 and TRBJ1-1; D unresolved. Germline V CDR1 and CDR2: LGHNA, YNFKEQ. The V end lost 0 bases, the J end lost 6 bases, and 8 bases lay between the germline ends. This CDR3 contains 13 residues. The CDR3 reads CASSQDYRAEAFF. Written as DNA, the CDR3 is TGTGCCAGCAGCCAAGATTACCGGGCTGAAGCTTTCTTT.

J is TRBJ1-2 and V is TRBV7-2, with D hard to call. Trimming took off 0 bases at V and 2 bases at J, with 16 bases between the two ends. CDR3 length: 17 residues. Per germline, CDR1 SGHTA and CDR2 FQGNSA. CDR3 sequence reads: CASSLALSSARNYGYTF. The CDR3 DNA is TGTGCCAGCAGCTTAGCGTTAAGTTCCGCCAGAAACTATGGCTACACCTTC.

In this sample, this clone is medium-sized. The rearrangement joins TRBV6-6 to TRBJ2-7; 7 bases map to TRBD1. The CDR3 totals 15 residues. The junction had 6 bases not matched to a gene; V was cut back by 2 bases and J by 2 bases. Germline CDR1 reads MNHNY; CDR2 reads SVGAGI (reference sequence). CDR3 sequence reads: CASSYKQGEPYEQYF. CDR3 DNA: TGTGCCAGCAGTTACAAGCAGGGGGAACCCTACGAGCAGTACTTC.

The V call is TRBV27, the J call TRBJ1-1; D not resolved. Trimming removed 2 bases from V and 4 bases from J, with 8 bases in between. CDR3 length: 13 residues. Germline loops: CDR1 MNHEY, CDR2 SMNVEV (reference sequence). The CDR3: CASSLTQSTEAFF. As DNA, the CDR3 is TGTGCCAGCAGTTTAACCCAAAGCACTGAAGCTTTCTTT.

The chain recombines TRBV5-4 with TRBJ2-7, with D perhaps TRBD1 (5 bases). V lost 2 bases, J lost 5 bases, and 14 bases lay in between. Germline lookup yields CDR1 SGHNT and CDR2 YYREEE (reference sequence). The CDR3 spans 14 residues. The CDR3 DNA reads TGTGCCAGCAGCTTAGGGGAACGCCTCAACGAGCAGTACTTC. Protein: CASSLGERLNEQYF.

The gene calls are TRBV7-9 and TRBJ2-2; no firm D call. Trimming left V 2 bases short and J 6 bases short, with 16 bases between. The CDR3 totals 16 residues. CDR1 and CDR2 (germline): SEHNR, FQNEAQ (reference sequence). The CDR3 spells CASSLLESFAAGELFF. DNA for the CDR3: TGTGCCAGCAGCTTACTTGAGAGCTTTGCCGCCGGGGAGCTGTTTTTT.